One sample yielded the 9 T cell receptor beta chains listed below, sequenced in a study of technical replicates of blood from a few donors. Sequencing was performed with immunoSEQ multiplex PCR; in TCRdb, only in-frame clones are kept and a portion is missing. The sample lists about 80,000 clones, nearly 95% occurring once. The specimen sequenced was T cells isolated from PBMCs. The source of these receptors is a human donor in good health.

This chain uses TRBV13 with TRBJ2-5, with 8 bases that match TRBD1. The CDR3 length is 14 residues. Germline CDR1 PRHDT, CDR2 FYEKMQ (reference sequence). The V gene end was trimmed by 4 bases and the J gene end by 3 bases; junction bases not matched to a gene: 4. The CDR3 spells CASSSQTGEETQYF. Written as DNA, the CDR3 is TGTGCCAGCAGCTCCCAGACAGGGGAAGAGACCCAGTACTTC.

The chain has TRBV7-2 and TRBJ2-1; maybe TRBD1 (5 bases). CDR3 length: 13 amino acids. Trimming took off 2 bases at V and 8 bases at J, with 10 bases between the two ends. CDR1 and CDR2 (germline): SGHTA, FQGNSA. CDR3 region: CASSLLEGDEQFF. The CDR3 DNA reads TGTGCCAGCAGCTTACTAGAAGGGGATGAGCAGTTCTTC.

The chain is built from TRBV30 and TRBJ2-5; TRBD2 matches at 10 bases. J lost 5 bases, V lost 2 bases, and 5 bases had no gene match. CDR1 GTSNPN and CDR2 SVGIG come from the germline V gene (reference sequence). The CDR3 runs to 14 residues. CDR3 sequence: CAWSIISGGETQYF. The CDR3, as DNA: TGTGCCTGGAGTATAATTAGCGGGGGGGAGACCCAGTACTTC. The variable domain in full, completed from reference TRBV30 and TRBJ2-5, reads SQTIHQWPATLVQPVGSPLSLECTVEGTSNPNLYWYRQAAGRGLQLLFYSVGIGQISSEVPQNLSASRPQDRQFILSSKKLLLSDSGFYLCAWSIISGGETQYFGPGTRLLVL.

The chain combines TRBV4-2 with TRBJ2-1; no definite D call. Trimming stripped 0 bases from V and 0 bases from J, with 9 bases between. The CDR3 covers 16 residues. Germline V gene sequence: CDR1 LGHNA, CDR2 YNFKEQ. CDR3 nucleotide sequence: TGTGCCAGCAGCCAAGATGTCTCTAGCTCCTACAATGAGCAGTTCTTC. Translated, it gives CASSQDVSSSYNEQFF.

This clone was picked up a small number of times. This chain connects TRBV6-4 to TRBJ1-1, with D perhaps matching TRBD1 (5 bases). The CDR3 sequence is 17 residues long. The germline V and J ends were trimmed by 3 bases and 0 bases, with 17 bases remaining between them. Germline values: CDR1 MRHNA, CDR2 SNTAGT. The CDR3 region is CASSDWVGLYMNTEAFF. The CDR3 DNA reads TGTGCCAGCAGTGATTGGGTGGGACTATACATGAACACTGAAGCTTTCTTT.

This clone was recorded once. The chain joins TRBV6-1 to TRBJ2-1; 9 positions match TRBD1. Germline V gives CDR1 MNHNS, CDR2 SASEGT. The V and J ends lost 7 bases and 9 bases, in that order; junction bases with no gene match: 13. CDR3 size: 15 residues. CDR3 protein: CASTRGQGHNGEQFF. CDR3 nucleotides: TGTGCCAGCACCCGGGGACAGGGACATAATGGTGAGCAGTTCTTC.

The chain links TRBV9 to TRBJ2-1, with D maybe TRBD2 (6 bases). V lost 3 bases and J 4 bases, leaving 14 bases between the germline ends. CDR3 length: 15 residues. Germline CDR1 is SGDLS and CDR2 is YYNGEE. CDR3 residues: CASSARGTGYNEQFF. Written as DNA, the CDR3 is TGTGCCAGCAGCGCCAGAGGGACTGGGTACAATGAGCAGTTCTTC.

The CDR3 region is CASNRQEINYGYTF. The CDR3 DNA reads TGTGCCAGCAATAGACAGGAAATCAACTATGGCTACACCTTC. The rearrangement joins TRBV2 to TRBJ1-2, with TRBD1 as a possible D gene (6 bases). This CDR3 has 14 amino acids. V lost 7 bases, J lost 2 bases, and 14 bases lay in between. Germline lookup yields CDR1 SNHLY and CDR2 FYNNEI. Looking up the rest from reference TRBV2 and TRBJ1-2 gives the full variable domain: EPEVTQTPSHQVTQMGQEVILRCVPISNHLYFYWYRQILGQKVEFLVSFYNNEISEKSEIFDDQFSVERPDGSNFTLKIRSTKLEDSAMYFCASNRQEINYGYTFGSGTRLTVV.

The table lists this clone with a few counts. The V gene is TRBV12-5, the J gene TRBJ1-1, with 8 bases matching TRBD1. The length of the CDR3 is 15 residues. Per germline, CDR1 LGHNT and CDR2 FRNRAP. V was pared by 6 bases and J by 3 bases, with 9 bases of the junction left unmatched. The CDR3 region has the DNA TGTGCTAGTGGCTCTCTGGACAGGGTACACACTGAAGCTTTCTTT. Translating gives CASGSLDRVHTEAFF. Supplemented by reference TRBV12-5 and TRBJ1-1, the full variable domain reads DARVTQTPRHKVTEMGQEVTMRCQPILGHNTVFWYRQTMMQGLELLAYFRNRAPLDDSGMPKDRFSAEMPDATLATLKIQPSEPRDSAVYFCASGSLDRVHTEAFFGQGTRLTVV.